The TCR beta chain under discussion was sequenced for a study of T cells in Graves' hyperthyroidism and ophthalmopathy (dated by TCRdb to between 2017 and 2020). Turning to the overall study: Peripheral blood samples were taken at initial diagnosis, before any treatment was given. To identify distinguishing TCR V-J signatures, a discovery cohort of about a hundred patients was used, comprising 43 with Graves' ophthalmopathy and 57 with stable Graves' hyperthyroidism. Prospective prediction of ophthalmopathy was tested in an independent validation cohort of some 19 hyperthyroidism patients and some 17 patients who later progressed to ophthalmopathy. The 100 or so discovery patients were randomly split 7:3 into training and test sets. The study also compared thyroid tissue and blood T-cell repertoires from about six Graves' hyperthyroidism patients. After blood sampling, hyperthyroidism patients were treated with methimazole at a starting dose of 30 mg daily, and ophthalmopathy patients were treated with high-dose intravenous methylprednisolone. According to the paper, TCR Vbeta CDR3 sequencing was carried out on over 130 peripheral blood samples, which came from under 50 ophthalmopathy, about 75 hyperthyroidism and roughly 17 progressor patients.

Amplification of TCR beta CDR3 regions was carried out from RNA transcripts. The first round of RT-PCR for the TCR CDR3 was performed with the HTBI primer set and the Qiagen OneStep RT-PCR kit. Libraries were constructed in a second round of multiplex PCR, after which size selection and purification were carried out. Sequencing of the libraries was done on an Illumina HiSeq2000 using paired-end 100 bp reads. Regarding the original processing steps: SOAPnuke was used to process the raw data, throwing out any read that contained adapters or uncalled bases, had a mean Phred below 15, or lacked an exact constant-primer or identifier match. High-quality paired reads were merged using COPE v1.2.5, and each unique nucleotide sequence was defined as a clonotype. MiTCR v1.1 was used to align clonotypes to the IMGT TRBV, TRBD and TRBJ reference segments. Only V-J combinations with frequency above 0.0001, covering roughly 99% of repertoires, were analysed. A TCS score was defined as the ratio of F50 (clonal expansion) to E x V (chaos), with BLOSUM62-based TCRdist applied between CDR3 peptides within each V-J. Welch's t-statistics and random forest reduced 500 to 650 V-J features to around 14, which were used in a naive Bayes classifier (R e1071). TCRdb passed the public sequencing reads through fastp at Q25 and MiXCR, retaining productive beta sequences. CDR3 protein duplicates are merged, each entry listing the most common genes and DNA. The V and J calls were not made by the authors but by TCRdb's processing. This sample lists 550,000 to 600,000 distinct CDR3 sequences; roughly 17% were detected once. The ten largest clones capture approximately 18% of the sample.

A patient counted as having stable Graves' hyperthyroidism if no progression to ophthalmopathy occurred over 18 months of follow-up. Hyperthyroidism patients were newly diagnosed, with disease duration under 2 months, and aged 18 to 65 years. Exclusion was applied to patients with uncontrolled infections, other autoimmune diseases, pregnancy or lactation. Diagnoses relied on clinical symptoms, serum thyroxine and TRAb, thyroid ultrasound and orbital computed tomography. PBMCs were isolated from roughly 10 ml of fresh peripheral blood by Ficoll-Paque density gradient centrifugation. Total RNA was extracted with Trizol reagent, and quality was checked on an Agilent 2100 Bioanalyzer. Here is what the overall study found, with its caveats: No statistical method was used to fix the sample size in advance, and group allocation was not hidden from the investigators. A 13 V-J signature model separated ophthalmopathy from stable hyperthyroidism, with about 90% sensitivity and approximately 81% specificity in cross-validation and 80%/75% in testing. In validation, the model predicted progression to ophthalmopathy a median of roughly 6.5 months before onset, with about 70% sensitivity and 72.22% specificity. Most expanded thyroid clonotypes (frequency above 0.001) were also detected in blood, suggesting blood repertoires may reflect thyroid immune responses.

This clonotype was counted at least ten times. Its antigen has not been determined. Nothing much larger sits one base from this clone, and base qualities are not available. Its CDR3 holds 14 amino acids, cysteine through phenylalanine. Only CDR3 DNA remains: 42 bases, in frame from the first base. V loses 4 bases of germline sequence and J loses 6 bases, and the interval between the two ends is 13 bases. CDR1 MNHEY and CDR2 SVGAGI are derived from the germline V gene. The rearranged segments are TRBV6-5 and TRBJ2-1; the D segment may tentatively be TRBD1 or TRBD2, each giving 5 matched bases. The sequence was obtained from a woman between 18 and 30 years old with Graves' hyperthyroidism. Sequenced: blood. The sequenced DNA is TGTGCCAGCAGTTCCAAAGGGGACGCCAATGAGCAGTTCTTC. It encodes CASSSKGDANEQFF.